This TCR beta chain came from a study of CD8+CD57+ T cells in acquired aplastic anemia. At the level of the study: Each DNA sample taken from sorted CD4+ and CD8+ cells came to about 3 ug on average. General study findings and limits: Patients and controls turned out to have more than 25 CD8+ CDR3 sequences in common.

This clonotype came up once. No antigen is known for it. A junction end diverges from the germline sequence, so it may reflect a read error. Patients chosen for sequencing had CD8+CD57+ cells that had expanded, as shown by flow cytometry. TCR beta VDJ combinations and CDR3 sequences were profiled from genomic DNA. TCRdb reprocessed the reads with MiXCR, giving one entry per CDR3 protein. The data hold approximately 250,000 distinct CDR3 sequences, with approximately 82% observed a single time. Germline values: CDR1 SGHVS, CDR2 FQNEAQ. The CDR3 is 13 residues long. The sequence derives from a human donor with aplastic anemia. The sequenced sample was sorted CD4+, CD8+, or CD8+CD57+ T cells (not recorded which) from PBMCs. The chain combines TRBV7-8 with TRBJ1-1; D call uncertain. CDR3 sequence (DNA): TGTGCCAGCAGCTTTAATCCACACGCTAAAGCCCTCTTT. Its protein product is CASSFNPHAKALF. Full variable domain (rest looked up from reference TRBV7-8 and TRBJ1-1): GAGVSQSPRYKVAKRGQDVALRCDPISGHVSLFWYQQALGQGPEFLTYFQNEAQLDKSGLPSDRFFAERPEGSVSTLKIQRTQQEDSAVYLCASSFNPHAKALFGQGTRLTVV.